The clone carrying this T cell receptor (beta chain) has a count of ten or more. The CDR3 consists of 18 residues. CDR1 SGHRS and CDR2 YFSETQ come from the germline V gene. V lost 0 bases to trimming and J lost 0 bases; unmatched junction nucleotides: 4. The record originates from a study of response to subunit inactivated influenza vaccine. TCRdb used MiXCR to reprocess the RT-PCR reads, holding one entry per CDR3 protein. The sample holds fewer than 700,000 distinct CDR3 sequences, around 13% seen once. The source is a man aged 45-60 years who received an inactivated influenza vaccine. The sequences come from PBMCs from blood, collected more than 35 days after vaccination. The chain combines TRBV5-1 with TRBJ2-1; 12 bases are a match to TRBD2. The chain's CDR3 is CASSLALAGGYSYNEQFF. DNA for the CDR3: TGCGCCAGCAGCTTGGCCCTAGCGGGAGGGTACTCCTACAATGAGCAGTTCTTC. Combining the CDR3 with reference TRBV5-1 and TRBJ2-1 gives the whole variable domain KAGVTQTPRYLIKTRGQQVTLSCSPISGHRSVSWYQQTPGQGLQFLFEYFSETQRNKGNFPGRFSGRQFSNSRSEMNVSTLELGDSALYLCASSLALAGGYSYNEQFFGPGTRLTVL.